One sample yielded the 6 T cell receptor delta chains listed below, sequenced in a study of gamma-delta T cells after stem cell transplantation (dated by TCRdb to the mid-2010s). Receptor amplification or capture employed RT-PCR. Sequencing instrument: Illumina MiSeq. Clone calls in TCRdb were regenerated from the public reads with CATT, after which identical DNA sequences shared one row. Counted in this sample were about 1,300 delta-chain clones; approximately 2.7% of them appeared once. The ten largest account for about 40% of the sample. The source material was gamma-delta T cells. These receptor sequences come from a human donor. It is not recorded whose cells these are; they may come from a transplant donor.

This clone has only a few counts. The protein in TCRdb stems from a much larger clone and differs at residue 3 from this DNA's translation, likely a read error; here the protein is translated from the DNA. The chain links TRDV2 to TRDJ1; TRDD3 aligns across 13 bases. The CDR3 contains 18 residues. Looked up from germline, CDR1 is GEAIGNYY and CDR2 is EKD. This CDR3 reads CAYDTVLGDTRYTDKLIF. The CDR3 coding sequence is TGTGCCTATGACACCGTACTGGGGGATACGAGATACACCGATAAACTCATCTTT.

In its sample, this clone is large. In the same sample, other DNA sequences code for this CDR3. V is TRDV2 and J is TRDJ1, with TRDD3 matching over 10 bases. CDR3 size: 18 residues. The germline V gene has CDR1 GEAIGNYY and CDR2 EKD. V dropped 0 bases and J dropped 1; count of bases not matched to a gene: 10. In DNA, the CDR3 is TGTGCCTGTGACACCGTCGAGGGGGATACGCTGAGCACCGATAAACTCATCTTT. This codes for CACDTVEGDTLSTDKLIF.

A few counts support this clone. Given a far larger clone just one base away, this is likely a sequencing read error. Distinct nucleotide sequences in the sample also encode this CDR3. The J gene is TRDJ1, the V gene TRDV2, with 10 bases aligning to TRDD3. This CDR3 has 20 amino acids. Germline CDR1 GEAIGNYY, CDR2 EKD. The CDR3 spells CACDTLVGDTLRPSSDKLIF. The CDR3 region has the DNA TGCGCCTGTGACACACTAGTGGGGGATACTTTAAGACCTTCGTCCGATAAACTCATCTTT.

Comment on this clone: A far larger clone lies a single base away; this is likely a read error. Within the sample, other DNA sequences also encode this same CDR3. The gene calls are TRDV2 and TRDJ1; D unclear. This CDR3 is built from 17 residues. Germline CDR1 and CDR2: GEAIGNYY and EKD. The CDR3 spells CACDTAEVQGGTDKLIF. The CDR3 region has the DNA TGTGCCTGTGACACCGCTGAGGTCCAGGGTGGCACCGATAAACTCATCTTC.

This clone is judged large. Distinct nucleotide sequences in the sample also encode this CDR3. The V and J genes are TRDV2 and TRDJ1; D remains ambiguous. This CDR3 is 17 amino acids long. CDR1 GEAIGNYY and CDR2 EKD come from the germline V gene. The germline V and J ends were trimmed by 0 bases and 8 bases, with 24 bases remaining between them. CDR3 DNA sequence: TGTGCCTGTGACACCTTACTCCATGTGCCTTACACCGGGAAACTCATCTTT. Translation: CACDTLLHVPYTGKLIF.

The chain couples TRDV2 to TRDJ1; 9 bases align to TRDD3. The CDR3 consists of 20 residues. Germline V lookup: CDR1 GEAIGNYY, CDR2 EKD. Trimming removed 3 bases from V and 2 bases from J; junction bases left unmatched: 21. This CDR3 is CACDPLSPRDTGGNTDKLIF. The CDR3 nucleotides read TGTGCCTGTGACCCACTCTCTCCTAGAGATACTGGGGGAAATACCGATAAACTCATCTTT.